These 7 T cell receptor beta chains came from one sample sequenced in a study of T cells in localized non-small cell lung cancer. The repertoire was sequenced with immunoSEQ multiplex PCR; TCRdb's copy has only in-frame clones and lacks some. This table has around 94,000 clones, roughly 89% appearing once. The starting material was peripheral blood, obtained before any cancer treatment. Receptors were obtained from a man aged 35 to 70 with stage I squamous cell lung carcinoma.

The DNA of the CDR3 is TGTGCCAGCTCCCTTATCCCCAATGAGCAGTTCTTC. Amino acid sequence: CASSLIPNEQFF. V gene TRBV18 combines with J gene TRBJ2-1; no definite D call. CDR1 is KGHSH, CDR2 LQKENI, per germline. This CDR3 has 12 amino acids. V shed 6 bases and J shed 6 bases, with 9 bases lying between them. The full variable domain, its missing parts supplied by reference TRBV18 and TRBJ2-1, is NAGVMQNPRHLVRRRGQEARLRCSPMKGHSHVYWYRQLPEEGLKFMVYLQKENIIDESGMPKERFSAEFPKEGPSILRIQQVVRGDSAAYFCASSLIPNEQFFGPGTRLTVL.

This clone was picked up one time. CDR3 coding DNA: TGCAGCGTGGCCACCGGGACAGGACCCACAGATACGCAGTATTTT. It codes for CSVATGTGPTDTQYF. The chain has TRBV29-1 and TRBJ2-3; TRBD1 aligns across 8 bases. Germline loops: CDR1 SQVTM, CDR2 ANQGSEA. The CDR3 consists of 15 residues. The V and J ends lost 6 bases and 2 bases, in that order; junction bases with no gene match: 10.

The rearrangement links TRBV6-1 to TRBJ2-3; TRBD2 matches 10 bases. CDR1 and CDR2 from the germline V gene are MNHNS and SASEGT. CDR3 length: 15 residues. The junction had 2 bases not matched to a gene; V was cut back by 1 base and J by 4 bases. CDR3 residues: CASSEERGGPDTQYF. In DNA form, the CDR3 reads TGTGCCAGCAGTGAAGAGCGGGGGGGCCCAGATACGCAGTATTTT.

The V gene is TRBV28, the J gene TRBJ1-2; D not certain. The germline V and J ends were trimmed by 5 bases and 4 bases, with 11 bases remaining between them. Germline assignment: CDR1 MDHEN and CDR2 SYDVKM. CDR3 length equals 13 residues. This CDR3 is CASSAQNFYGYTF. CDR3 nucleotides: TGTGCCAGCAGTGCCCAGAATTTCTATGGCTACACCTTC.

V is TRBV11-2 and J is TRBJ1-2, with a weak D call TRBD1 (6 bases). Germline V gene lookup returns CDR1 SGHAT and CDR2 FQNNGV. There are 13 residues in the CDR3. V lost 7 bases and J 6 bases, leaving 15 bases between the germline ends. The CDR3 here is CASTPVGANGYTF. The CDR3 DNA follows: TGTGCCAGCACCCCAGTGGGGGCAAATGGCTACACCTTC.

The gene calls are TRBV5-1 and TRBJ2-2; D possibly corresponds to TRBD1 (6 bases). The V end lost 6 bases, the J end lost 6 bases, and 12 bases lay between the germline ends. Germline assignment: CDR1 SGHRS and CDR2 YFSETQ. CDR3 length: 13 amino acids. Here the CDR3 reads CASTSGEPGELFF. Here the CDR3 DNA reads TGCGCCAGCACCTCAGGGGAGCCCGGGGAGCTGTTTTTT. The entire variable domain, with the rest obtained from reference TRBV5-1 and TRBJ2-2, is as follows: KAGVTQTPRYLIKTRGQQVTLSCSPISGHRSVSWYQQTPGQGLQFLFEYFSETQRNKGNFPGRFSGRQFSNSRSEMNVSTLELGDSALYLCASTSGEPGELFFGEGSRLTVL.

This rearrangement joins TRBV5-1 to TRBJ1-2, with 7 bases fitting TRBD1. The CDR3 is 16 amino acids. J was trimmed by 4 bases and V by 4 bases; bases with no gene match: 13. Germline-derived CDR1 and CDR2 are SGHRS and YFSETQ. CDR3: CASSPLQGTTFYGYTF. CDR3 DNA: TGCGCCAGCAGCCCCTTACAGGGGACTACCTTCTATGGCTACACCTTC.